The TCR beta chain described here comes from a study of cytomegalovirus exposure and HLA in healthy donors (dated by TCRdb to 2016 to 2017). For the wider study: According to an earlier analysis of several hundred of the donors, some 170 million T cells yielded roughly 100 million unique TCR beta sequences and less than 300 Gb of sequence data. The study used immunosequencing to profile the T cell repertoires of about 670 subjects and linked those repertoires to cytomegalovirus serostatus. The genetic ancestry cluster associated with self-reported Caucasian donors included 81% of the 300 to 400 genotyped donors. Among about 400 genotyped donors of the cohort, an average of around 250,000 unique TCR beta nucleotide sequences was sequenced per donor, of which approximately 19% were non-productive. To decide whether each TCR beta V gene segment behaved as functional or pseudogenic, an earlier analysis of some 600 of the donors relied on high-throughput TCR beta sequencing. Every repertoire in the discovery cohort had been generated on one and the same sequencing platform. Rather than using new phenotypic data, the later analysis identified candidate immune exposures from TCR beta sequences and from how often those sequences occurred across donors. Both class I and class II loci were covered by HLA typing, at four-digit resolution. The study was designed to test whether signatures of past pathogen exposure could be identified by cataloging public T cell receptors. A separate validation cohort of about 110 different subjects was used in addition to the roughly 700-subject first cohort. Donor age, sex, ethnicity and CMV serostatus were collected together with the repertoire data. In a later genetic analysis, genome-wide SNP genotypes for 398 of the 666 donors were used, and that subset was treated as a discovery cohort. To predict cytomegalovirus infection status, the study brought together high-throughput TCR immunosequencing, statistical association of individual TCRs with disease status, and machine learning. Typing coverage varied by locus: about 620-640 donors for A, B, C, DRB1 and DQB1; roughly 500 for DQA1; more than 600 for DPA1; approximately 490 for DPB1. To study patterns of TCR occurrence, a later analysis re-analyzed previously published TCR beta repertoires from 600 to 750 donors and added high-resolution HLA genotyping. An early release covering roughly 580 HLA-typed donors comprised about 290 gigabases of sequencing data and approximately 85 million unique TCR sequences. Four or five DR-DQ haplotypes were handled as single units for association and clustering because linkage in the cohort was strong.

In regard to this clone: What antigen it recognizes has not been identified. The sample holds no much larger clone one base away, and base qualities are not on file.

Taken from cysteine to phenylalanine, the CDR3 has 14 residues. The CDR3 DNA has 42 bases and is translated from base 1. Via the germline V gene, CDR1 is SGHRS and CDR2 YFSETQ. Between the V and J ends, shortened by 4 bases and 4 bases respectively, the junction contains 15 bases. Broad study findings and their caveats: The study gave a list of 150 to 200 TCR beta chains associated with cytomegalovirus. HLA typing was unavailable for some donors at each locus, so association tests used only the typed subset. A later analysis associated some 17,000 TCR beta sequences with specific HLA alleles at a false discovery rate of 0.05. Linkage disequilibrium might explain the correlated functional status among segregating V segments, but an unknown experimental factor could not be excluded. The earlier analysis of nearly 600 of the donors excluded approximately 15 rarely observed V segments, including chromosome 9 orphons, because counts were too low. When HLA alleles, especially DR and DQ, strongly co-occurred, attributing TCR associations to individual alleles was difficult. In an earlier analysis of some 500 of the donors, most TCR beta V segments appeared in productive rearrangements about 87% or about 30% of the time, broadly matching IMGT annotations. Cytomegalovirus status was reported to be diagnosed by the classifier with high specificity and sensitivity in both the original and validation cohorts. While some public TCRs were present in many individuals, most TCR sequences turned up only very rarely across donors. Some IMGT-functional V segments, including TRBV6-2 and TRBV6-3, could not be told apart with the 87-base-pair reads, so those segments were excluded. In vitro tests confirmed that a few of the cytomegalovirus-associated TCR beta chains recognize cytomegalovirus antigens. CMV serostatus was the only immune exposure information available for the cohort. A further reported finding was that TCR beta sequences accurately predicted the HLA-A and HLA-B alleles for most subjects in the first cohort. A later genetic analysis reported fewer N-insertions in productive TCRs among donors in an Asian-associated ancestry cluster than the approximately 700-donor mean. A later analysis found that TCR association rates varied across HLA loci, with DRB1 alleles showing the most associated TCRs and HLA-C alleles the fewest. According to the authors, the approach could potentially be generalized to other disease states and immunological phenotypes. A later genetic analysis associated a missense DCLRE1C variant with V-gene and J-gene trimming of TCR beta chains, and an independent cohort replicated the association. In this cohort, only TCR beta chains were sequenced, and detectable features were limited by the absence of alpha or paired-chain data. Sequencing depth was assumed to be roughly uniform across donors in the presence/absence analyses, though that assumption may not hold. A later analysis found that HLA-associated TCR beta chains were more clonally expanded and had lower generation probabilities than equally common non-associated chains. In a later analysis, most CMV-associated TCR beta chains were found to appear HLA-restricted, with HLA associations seemingly driven largely by CMV exposure. A group of highly shared sequence variants was considered likely to be a technical artifact of the sequencing pipeline. In a later analysis, several top co-occurrence clusters were reported to appear linked to parvovirus B19, influenza, CMV and Epstein-Barr virus.

The cohort consisted of some 670 healthy bone marrow donors. Cohort members were all nominally healthy when sampled, although unrecorded immune exposures were likely present. The donor tested CMV seronegative, placing the donor among the 350 or so seronegative members of the cohort. Each donor provided a peripheral blood sample, and peripheral blood mononuclear cells were used for TCR beta sequencing. The Qiagen DNeasy Blood Extraction Kit was used to extract genomic DNA from the blood cell samples. The library was generated by the immunoSEQ multiplex PCR assay. For the multiplex PCR, a mixture combining 60 forward primers for TCR Vbeta segments and 13 reverse primers for TCR Jbeta segments was used. The CDR3 region of rearranged TCR beta genes was amplified from genomic DNA by a multiplex PCR assay. The Illumina HiSeq System was used to sequence the amplified TCR beta libraries as 87-base-pair reads. The paper's processing steps were these. A later analysis tallied tens of millions of unique TCR beta chains across the 600 to 700 repertoires, and approximately 11 million of those chains were shared by two or more donors. Raw reads were error-corrected and collapsed into unique sequences with a nearest-neighbor algorithm that merged closely related sequences to remove PCR and sequencing errors. V, D and J gene segments were assigned by aligning CDR3 sequences to IMGT reference sequences. For a sequence to be retained, a match of at least six nucleotides was required to both a V gene segment and a J gene segment. A rearrangement counted as productive if the CDR3 had no stop codons and remained in frame with V and J, and every other rearrangement counted as non-productive. CDR3 was defined according to IMGT convention as the region running from the second conserved V-encoded cysteine to the conserved J-encoded phenylalanine. The earlier analysis of about 500 of the donors excluded sequences that lacked an unambiguous match to a single V gene segment. In an earlier analysis of a few hundred of the donors, V segments were called functional above 56.7% productive rearrangements and were called segregating when the between-donor standard deviation exceeded 5%. A statistical classification framework was developed to diagnose cytomegalovirus status using the catalog of TCR beta chain sequences. In a later analysis, TCR nucleotide sequences were compared against IMGT/GENE-DB human TR gene sequences so that V and J genes could be assigned. A later analysis assigned CDR3 sequences and most-parsimonious VDJ recombination scenarios with the TCRdist pipeline. A later analysis defined each TCR beta chain by its CDR3 amino acid sequence plus V-gene family, and excluded reads lacking a unique V-gene family. A later analysis removed 600 or so highly shared, low-generation-probability nucleotide sequences to deal with suspected cross-contamination and a sequencing artifact. In a later analysis, a clonal expansion index was calculated for each public chain from normalized within-repertoire ranks of inferred template counts. In a later analysis, generation probabilities were computed using a VDJ recombination model fitted to out-of-frame rearrangements, and the results were checked against IGoR. Hypergeometric tests were used in a later analysis to score TCR-TCR, TCR-HLA and TCR-CMV co-occurrence, with a repertoire-size bias correction applied to the TCR pairs. In a later analysis, false discovery rates were estimated by permuting HLA or CMV assignments 20 times. In a later analysis, co-occurring TCRs were grouped using DBSCAN, with TCRdist sequence similarity added in when clustering inside HLA-allele-positive subsets. For co-occurrence clustering, repertoires with fewer than 30,000 or more than 120,000 public chains were excluded, along with five repertoires with anomalous nucleotide sharing. TCRdb took this table from immuneACCESS and kept in-frame rearrangements with V and J called. Such tables lack part of the clones; where checked against another copy, unresolved V genes explain under half of the gap, and the rest is unexplained. Clone size and V and J calls were adopted from that table, with D and trimming inferred from the DNA. The sample table lists approximately 120,000 clones, around 70% of them with a count of one. The ten biggest clones cover roughly 3.1% of the sample.

This TCR was recovered from a man aged 25 to 40 in good health and CMV-seronegative. Rearrangement joined TRBV5-1 to TRBJ2-7; tentative D gene TRBD2, with 6 bases matching. Sample: PBMCs. The CDR3 region reads CASSMRGRRYEQYF. The nucleotide sequence is given as TGCGCCAGCAGCATGCGAGGGAGGAGGTACGAGCAGTACTTC.